One and the same sample provided the 5 T cell receptor beta chains below, sequenced in a study of shared clonotypes between healthy human individuals. The method was immunoSEQ multiplex PCR; TCRdb's version includes in-frame clones alone and lacks a portion of them. The data contain approximately 2.5 million clones, over 85% of them singletons. Input material: naive CD4+ T cells from PBMCs. The subset denotes: CD45RA+ positively selected. The source of these receptors is a young man in good health. Some clones in this sample may be carry-over from other donors' samples.

The chain has TRBV6-1 and TRBJ1-3; TRBD1 is a possible D gene (5 bases). The V end lost 3 bases, the J end lost 8 bases, and 20 bases lay between the germline ends. The CDR3 contains 16 residues. The V gene's germline CDR1 is MNHNS and CDR2 SASEGT. CDR3: CASSDPRSGYRDTIYF. CDR3 coding DNA: TGTGCCAGCAGTGACCCCCGGTCAGGGTACCGGGACACCATATATTTT.

V is TRBV5-6 and J is TRBJ2-5, with TRBD2 matching over 7 bases. V lost 3 bases to trimming and J lost 4 bases; unmatched junction nucleotides: 9. Germline CDR1 reads SGHDT; CDR2 reads YYEEEE. This CDR3 spans 15 amino acids. The CDR3 sequence: CASSSWRASGETQYF. The CDR3 DNA reads as TGTGCCAGCAGCTCCTGGAGGGCTAGCGGAGAGACCCAGTACTTC.

The chain joins TRBV18 to TRBJ2-1, with D perhaps assigned TRBD1 or TRBD2 (7 bases each). The germline V gene encodes CDR1 KGHSH and CDR2 LQKENI. CDR3 length equals 15 residues. Between the trimmed V and J ends, which lost 4 bases and 5 bases, there was a span of 15 bases. CDR3 nucleotides: TGTGCCAGCTCACTCGTACAGGGGACTAACAATGAGCAGTTCTTC. Translated: CASSLVQGTNNEQFF.

V usage is TRBV5-1 and J usage is TRBJ1-1; no reliable D call. The germline V gene encodes CDR1 SGHRS and CDR2 YFSETQ. Trimming stripped 7 bases from V and 2 bases from J, with 18 bases between. This CDR3 region has 15 residues. CDR3 nucleotides: TGCGCCAGCTCCCTGGGCGGGTGGGGTAACACTGAAGCTTTCTTT. It specifies CASSLGGWGNTEAFF. Together with reference TRBV5-1 and TRBJ1-1, the CDR3 gives the full variable domain: KAGVTQTPRYLIKTRGQQVTLSCSPISGHRSVSWYQQTPGQGLQFLFEYFSETQRNKGNFPGRFSGRQFSNSRSEMNVSTLELGDSALYLCASSLGGWGNTEAFFGQGTRLTVV.

This chain connects TRBV14 to TRBJ2-1; D is undetermined. Germline V gene lookup returns CDR1 SGHDN and CDR2 FVKESK. CDR3 length: 16 residues. V was clipped by 2 bases and J by 7 bases, with 18 bases between them. The CDR3 nucleotides are TGTGCCAGCAGCCAAAGCCGGGCCTCGGCCCTAAATGAGCAGTTCTTC. It translates to CASSQSRASALNEQFF.